This T cell receptor (beta chain) was identified in a study of T-cell memory formation after mild COVID-19. Via MiXCR, TCRdb re-called the 5' RACE reads, giving one row per CDR3 protein. In the table there are roughly 43,000 distinct CDR3 sequences, 7.5% to 10% of which are singletons. The germline CDR1 and CDR2 sequences are DFQATT and SNEGSKA (reference sequence). Trimming cost V 6 bases and J 2 bases; bases outside gene matches: 3. The CDR3 totals 12 residues. Study observations and caveats: Some responding clones appeared in pre-infection memory, suggesting cross-reactive memory joined. The CD4+ clones that contracted clustered mainly within CM and EM, and the CD8+ clones concentrated in EMRA.

Comment on this clonotype: The target antigen is unknown.

The rearrangement links TRBV20-1 to TRBJ2-5, with 7 bases that match TRBD1. This sequence was found in an adult woman who had mild COVID-19 (a few samples of this study predate the infection). Cell type and time point are not known. The sample taken for sequencing was PBMCs or a T cell subset sorted from them (not recorded which). CDR3 sequence (DNA): TGCAGTGCGAGGGACAGACAAGAGACCCAGTACTTC. It codes for CSARDRQETQYF.